Listed below are T cell receptor beta chains from one sample, sequenced in a study of blood T cell repertoires in COVID-19. The method was immunoSEQ multiplex PCR; TCRdb's version includes in-frame clones alone and lacks a portion of them. The data show some 150,000 clones, about four fifths seen once. The sequenced material came from peripheral blood. The source is a woman older than 75 in a cohort sampled during active or convalescent COVID-19. Each CDR3 is given with its conserved first and last residue. Fields, in order: V gene, clone size, J gene, D gene, CDR3 protein, CDR3 DNA. The D gene is left open where the match is weak. Rows give clone size only sometimes, using once, few, many, or a class for an expanded clone.

V gene: TRBV5-1
clone size: once
J gene: TRBJ2-5
D gene: TRBD2
CDR3 protein: CASNSGGGETQYF
CDR3 DNA: TGCGCCAGCAACTCGGGGGGAGGCGAGACCCAGTACTTC

V gene: TRBV7-2
clone size: NA
J gene: TRBJ1-2
D gene: NA
CDR3 protein: CASSDGGARDYGYTF
CDR3 DNA: TGTGCCAGCAGCGACGGGGGAGCGAGGGACTATGGCTACACCTTC

V gene: TRBV9
clone size: once
J gene: TRBJ1-2
D gene: TRBD1
CDR3 protein: CASSSTGGSNNYGYTF
CDR3 DNA: TGTGCCAGCAGCTCCACAGGGGGGAGCAACAACTATGGCTACACCTTC

V gene: TRBV4-1
clone size: NA
J gene: TRBJ2-5
D gene: NA
CDR3 protein: CASSQDETRQETQYF
CDR3 DNA: TGCGCCAGCAGCCAAGATGAGACTAGACAAGAGACCCAGTACTTC

V gene: TRBV2
clone size: once
J gene: TRBJ2-3
D gene: TRBD1
CDR3 protein: CASSTNRTPGQGTDTQYF
CDR3 DNA: TGTGCCAGCAGTACAAATAGGACACCGGGACAGGGCACAGATACGCAGTATTTT

V gene: TRBV18
clone size: NA
J gene: TRBJ1-5
D gene: TRBD1
CDR3 protein: CASSPRGAGGGNQPQHF
CDR3 DNA: TGTGCCAGCTCACCCAGGGGGGCCGGGGGGGGCAATCAGCCCCAGCATTTT

V gene: TRBV7-2
clone size: NA
J gene: TRBJ2-5
D gene: NA
CDR3 protein: CASSEWETQYF
CDR3 DNA: TGTGCCAGCAGCGAGTGGGAGACCCAGTACTTC

V gene: TRBV3-1/TRBV3-2
clone size: few
J gene: TRBJ1-6
D gene: NA
CDR3 protein: CASKIGYNSPLHF
CDR3 DNA: TGTGCCAGCAAAATCGGCTATAATTCACCCCTCCACTTT

V gene: TRBV5-1
clone size: NA
J gene: TRBJ1-1
D gene: NA
CDR3 protein: CASTFSGTLRAEAFF
CDR3 DNA: TGCGCCAGCACATTCTCCGGGACACTGAGGGCTGAAGCTTTCTTT

V gene: TRBV7-3
clone size: once
J gene: TRBJ2-3
D gene: TRBD1
CDR3 protein: CASSLTGGTDTQYF
CDR3 DNA: TGTGCCAGCAGCTTGACAGGGGGGACAGATACGCAGTATTTT

V gene: TRBV7-2
clone size: NA
J gene: TRBJ2-5
D gene: TRBD1
CDR3 protein: CASSLWSGGGETQYF
CDR3 DNA: TGTGCCAGCAGCTTATGGTCAGGGGGCGGGGAGACCCAGTACTTC

V gene: TRBV5-1
clone size: NA
J gene: TRBJ1-1
D gene: NA
CDR3 protein: CASSLAYRSEAFF
CDR3 DNA: TGCGCCAGCAGCTTGGCATACAGGTCCGAAGCTTTCTTT

V gene: TRBV19
clone size: many
J gene: TRBJ2-1
D gene: TRBD1
CDR3 protein: CASSTGGSYNEQFF
CDR3 DNA: TGTGCCAGTAGTACAGGGGGCTCCTACAATGAGCAGTTCTTC

V gene: TRBV20-1
clone size: NA
J gene: TRBJ2-1
D gene: NA
CDR3 protein: CSARGGAGLFF
CDR3 DNA: TGCAGTGCTAGGGGGGGGGCCGGTTTGTTCTTC

V gene: TRBV28
clone size: NA
J gene: TRBJ2-3
D gene: TRBD2
CDR3 protein: CASISGGQNTDTQYF
CDR3 DNA: TGTGCCAGCATAAGCGGGGGGCAAAACACAGATACGCAGTATTTT

V gene: TRBV7-2
clone size: NA
J gene: TRBJ1-1
D gene: TRBD1
CDR3 protein: CASSTQGALNTEAFF
CDR3 DNA: TGTGCCAGCAGCACACAGGGGGCGCTGAACACTGAAGCTTTCTTT

V gene: TRBV5-1
clone size: NA
J gene: TRBJ2-3
D gene: TRBD1
CDR3 protein: CASSSRTGYRTTYTDTQYF
CDR3 DNA: TGCGCCAGCAGCTCGAGGACAGGGTACCGAACCACCTACACAGATACGCAGTATTTT

V gene: TRBV27
clone size: NA
J gene: TRBJ2-7
D gene: NA
CDR3 protein: CASRVTGFGSYEQYF
CDR3 DNA: TGTGCCAGCAGGGTTACAGGATTCGGCTCCTACGAGCAGTACTTC

V gene: TRBV6-2/TRBV6-3
clone size: NA
J gene: TRBJ2-2
D gene: NA
CDR3 protein: CASSHYGRGRNTGELFF
CDR3 DNA: TGTGCCAGCAGCCATTACGGCAGGGGTCGGAACACCGGGGAGCTGTTTTTT

V gene: TRBV5-4
clone size: once
J gene: TRBJ2-1
D gene: TRBD2
CDR3 protein: CASTWGGDNYNEQFF
CDR3 DNA: TGTGCCAGCACCTGGGGGGGGGATAACTACAATGAGCAGTTCTTC

V gene: TRBV6-1
clone size: NA
J gene: TRBJ2-4
D gene: NA
CDR3 protein: CASSDYVGDIQYF
CDR3 DNA: TGTGCCAGCAGTGATTATGTAGGGGACATTCAGTACTTC

V gene: TRBV7-9
clone size: NA
J gene: TRBJ1-2
D gene: NA
CDR3 protein: CASSFLDSYGYTF
CDR3 DNA: TGTGCCAGCAGCTTCTTGGACAGTTATGGCTACACCTTC